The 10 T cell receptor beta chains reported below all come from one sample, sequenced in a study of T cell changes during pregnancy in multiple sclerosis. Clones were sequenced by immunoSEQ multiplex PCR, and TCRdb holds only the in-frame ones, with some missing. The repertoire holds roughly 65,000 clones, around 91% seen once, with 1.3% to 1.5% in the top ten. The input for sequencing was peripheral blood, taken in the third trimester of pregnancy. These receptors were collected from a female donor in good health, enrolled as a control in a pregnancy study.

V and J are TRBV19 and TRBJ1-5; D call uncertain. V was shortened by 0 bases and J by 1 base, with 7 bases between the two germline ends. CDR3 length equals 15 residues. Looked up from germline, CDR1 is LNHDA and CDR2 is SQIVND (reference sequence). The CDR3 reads CASSIEVGSNQPQHF. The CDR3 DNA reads TGTGCCAGTAGTATAGAAGTGGGCAGCAATCAGCCCCAGCATTTT.

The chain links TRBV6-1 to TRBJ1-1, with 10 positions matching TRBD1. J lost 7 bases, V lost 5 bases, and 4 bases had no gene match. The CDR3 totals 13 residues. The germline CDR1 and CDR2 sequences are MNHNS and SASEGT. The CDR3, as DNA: TGTGCCAGCAGTCGGGACAGGGGTGATGAAGCTTTCTTT. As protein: CASSRDRGDEAFF.

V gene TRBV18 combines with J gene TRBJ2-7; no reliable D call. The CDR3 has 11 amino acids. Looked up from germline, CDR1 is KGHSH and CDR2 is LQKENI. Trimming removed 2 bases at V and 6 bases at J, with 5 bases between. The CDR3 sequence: CASSPEVEQYF. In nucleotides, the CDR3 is TGTGCCAGCTCACCAGAGGTCGAGCAGTACTTC.

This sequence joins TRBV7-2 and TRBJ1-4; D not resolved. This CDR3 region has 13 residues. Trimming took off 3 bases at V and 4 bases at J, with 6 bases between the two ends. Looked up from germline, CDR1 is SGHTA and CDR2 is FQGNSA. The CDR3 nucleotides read TGTGCCAGCAGCTTTGAGCTTAATGAAAAACTGTTTTTT. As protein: CASSFELNEKLFF.

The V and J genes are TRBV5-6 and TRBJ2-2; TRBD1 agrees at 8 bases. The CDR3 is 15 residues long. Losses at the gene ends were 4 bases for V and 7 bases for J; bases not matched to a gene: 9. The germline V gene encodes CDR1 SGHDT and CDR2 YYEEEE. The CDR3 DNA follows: TGTGCCAGCAGCCTCGGGACAGGCGTAGGCGGGGAGCTGTTTTTT. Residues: CASSLGTGVGGELFF.

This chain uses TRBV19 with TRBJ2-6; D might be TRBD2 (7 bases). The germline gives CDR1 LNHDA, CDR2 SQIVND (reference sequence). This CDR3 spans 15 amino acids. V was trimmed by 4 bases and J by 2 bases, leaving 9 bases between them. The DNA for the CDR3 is TGTGCCAGTAGTAAGGGGGGGCCTGGGGCCAACGTCCTGACTTTC. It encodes CASSKGGPGANVLTF.

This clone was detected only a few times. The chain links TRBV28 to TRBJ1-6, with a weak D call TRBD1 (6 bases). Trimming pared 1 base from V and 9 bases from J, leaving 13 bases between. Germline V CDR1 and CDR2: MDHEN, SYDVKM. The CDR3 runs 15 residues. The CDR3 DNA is TGTGCCAGCAGTTTATCCGGCAGGGGAGCTTCACCCCTCCACTTT. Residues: CASSLSGRGASPLHF.

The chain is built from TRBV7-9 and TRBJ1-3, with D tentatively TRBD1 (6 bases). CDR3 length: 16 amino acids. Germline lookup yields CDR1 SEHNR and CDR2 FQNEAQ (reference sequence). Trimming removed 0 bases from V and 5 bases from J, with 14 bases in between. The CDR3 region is CASSLALLGTRNTIYF. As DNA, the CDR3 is TGTGCCAGCAGCTTAGCCCTCCTCGGGACAAGAAACACCATATATTTT.

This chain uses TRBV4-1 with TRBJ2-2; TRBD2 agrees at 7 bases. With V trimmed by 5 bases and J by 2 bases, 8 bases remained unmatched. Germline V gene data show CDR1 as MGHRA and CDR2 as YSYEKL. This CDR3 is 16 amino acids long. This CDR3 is CASSLAGGINTGELFF. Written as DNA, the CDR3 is TGCGCCAGCAGCTTAGCCGGGGGGATCAACACCGGGGAGCTGTTTTTT.

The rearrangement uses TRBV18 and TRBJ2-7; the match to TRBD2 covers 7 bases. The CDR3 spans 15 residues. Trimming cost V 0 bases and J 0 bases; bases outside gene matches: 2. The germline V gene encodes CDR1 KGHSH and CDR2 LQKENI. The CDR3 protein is CASSPPSGDSYEQYF. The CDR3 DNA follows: TGTGCCAGCTCACCACCGAGCGGGGACTCCTACGAGCAGTACTTC. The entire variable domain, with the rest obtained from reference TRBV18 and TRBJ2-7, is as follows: NAGVMQNPRHLVRRRGQEARLRCSPMKGHSHVYWYRQLPEEGLKFMVYLQKENIIDESGMPKERFSAEFPKEGPSILRIQQVVRGDSAAYFCASSPPSGDSYEQYFGPGTRLTVT.